What follows are 24 T cell receptor beta chains derived from one specimen sequenced in a study of blood T cell repertoires in COVID-19. Profiling relied on immunoSEQ multiplex PCR, and the TCRdb table lists in-frame clones only, not all of them. The table lists some 460,000 clones, about nine tenths of them singletons. Sequenced sample: PBMCs or T cells enriched from blood (not recorded which). These receptors were obtained from a woman between 18 and 29 years old who had recovered from COVID-19.

A single count supports this clone. The gene calls are TRBV29-1 and TRBJ1-2; TRBD1 matches at 8 bases. CDR1 is SQVTM, CDR2 ANQGSEA, per germline. This CDR3 contains 13 residues. V lost 1 base, J lost 8 bases, and 6 bases stayed unmatched. As DNA, the CDR3 is TGCAGCGTTGAAGTCCAGGGGGCGGAGGGCTACACCTTC. Its translation is CSVEVQGAEGYTF.

This clone was seen a single time. V usage is TRBV6-6 and J usage is TRBJ1-5; D remains unclear. This CDR3 has 14 residues. CDR1 MNHNY and CDR2 SVGAGI come from the germline V gene (reference sequence). Trimming stripped 2 bases from V and 5 bases from J, with 10 bases between. CDR3 loop: CASSYRNIDQPQHF. The CDR3 bases are TGTGCCAGCAGTTACCGAAACATCGATCAGCCCCAGCATTTT.

The V gene is TRBV11-2, the J gene TRBJ1-1, with D maybe TRBD1 (6 bases). The germline gives CDR1 SGHAT, CDR2 FQNNGV. Trimming removed 0 bases from V and 5 bases from J, with 28 bases in between. This CDR3 region has 20 residues. The CDR3 protein is CASSLDVGMWGRPGETEAFF. CDR3 coding DNA: TGTGCCAGCAGCTTAGATGTGGGGATGTGGGGCAGACCAGGGGAGACTGAAGCTTTCTTT. Full variable domain (outside the CDR3, taken from reference TRBV11-2 and TRBJ1-1): EAGVAQSPRYKIIEKRQSVAFWCNPISGHATLYWYQQILGQGPKLLIQFQNNGVVDDSQLPKDRFSAERLKGVDSTLKIQPAKLEDSAVYLCASSLDVGMWGRPGETEAFFGQGTRLTVV.

A single count supports this clone. Within the sample, other DNA sequences also encode this same CDR3. The gene calls are TRBV7-9 and TRBJ1-1; possibly TRBD1 for D (5 bases). Germline V lookup: CDR1 SEHNR, CDR2 FQNEAQ (reference sequence). This CDR3 is 13 amino acids long. V lost 3 bases and J 2 bases, leaving 7 bases between the germline ends. The CDR3 here is CASSFGGNTEAFF. The CDR3 DNA sequence: TGTGCCAGCAGCTTCGGGGGTAACACTGAAGCTTTCTTT.

The chain recombines TRBV11-2 with TRBJ2-3, with TRBD1 matching over 10 bases. Germline-derived CDR1 and CDR2 are SGHAT and FQNNGV. J gave up 5 bases and V 3 bases, and 8 bases lay outside the gene matches. This CDR3 region has 16 residues. The CDR3 region has the DNA TGTGCCAGCAGCTTGAGTCGACAGGGGGCGCAAGATACGCAGTATTTT. Amino acid sequence: CASSLSRQGAQDTQYF.

This chain joins TRBV3-1 (or the pseudogene TRBV3-2) and TRBJ1-1, with no clear D. CDR3 length: 14 amino acids. The V and J ends lost 4 bases and 8 bases respectively, with 17 bases between them. Germline V gene data show CDR1 as LGHDT and CDR2 as YNNKEL (reference sequence). The CDR3 spells CASSPTSLGPEAFF. DNA for the CDR3: TGTGCCAGCAGCCCCACTTCTCTGGGCCCCGAAGCTTTCTTT.

The CDR3 region is CASRGAGAHSEQFF. CDR3 nucleotide sequence: TGCGCCAGCAGAGGAGCGGGGGCCCACAGTGAGCAGTTCTTC. V gene TRBV5-1 combines with J gene TRBJ2-1; TRBD2 matches at 8 bases. Germline lookup yields CDR1 SGHRS and CDR2 YFSETQ. Unmatched junction bases numbered 10, after V lost 5 bases and J lost 9 bases. This CDR3 is 14 amino acids long.

The chain uses TRBV18 and TRBJ1-1; TRBD1 matches at 9 bases. This CDR3 has 13 residues. V lost 4 bases, J lost 7 bases, and 4 bases stayed unmatched. CDR1 KGHSH and CDR2 LQKENI come from the germline V gene. CDR3: CASSQGQGYEAFF. For the CDR3, the DNA is TGTGCCAGCTCACAAGGACAGGGGTATGAAGCTTTCTTT.

The chain joins TRBV10-1 to TRBJ2-3, with TRBD2 matching 8 bases. The CDR3 runs to 17 residues. The junction had 9 bases not matched to a gene; V was cut back by 3 bases and J by 1 base. Germline-derived CDR1 and CDR2 are WNHNN and SYGVQD (reference sequence). The CDR3 DNA reads TGCGCCAGCAGTGACCTTCCTAGCGGGCTCCGCACAGATACGCAGTATTTT. It specifies CASSDLPSGLRTDTQYF.

Note on this clone: The junction and the germline gene differ at one end; a read error may be behind it. This sequence joins TRBV5-1 and TRBJ1-5; 7 bases map to TRBD1. Germline-derived CDR1 and CDR2 are SGHRS and YFSETQ. The CDR3 loop spans 15 amino acids. CDR3 coding DNA: TGCGCCAGCAGCCTCCGCCCAGAGGGACAGACCCCCAAGTATTTT. It codes for CASSLRPEGQTPKYF.

The chain uses TRBV7-3 and TRBJ1-6; unclear D gene. The CDR3 runs 15 residues. Germline V gene sequence: CDR1 SGHTA, CDR2 FQGTGA. The V gene lost 3 bases and the J gene lost 5 bases, with 11 bases spanning the gap. Here the CDR3 DNA reads TGTGCCAGCAGCTTCACGGGAATCGATAATTCACCCCTCCACTTT. Translated, it gives CASSFTGIDNSPLHF.

This clone was detected a few times. The chain employs TRBV18 and TRBJ2-3, with 10 bases fitting TRBD2. V shed 6 bases, J shed 5 bases, and the junction held 8 bases outside the gene matches. Germline CDR1 reads KGHSH; CDR2 reads LQKENI. This CDR3 comprises 15 residues. CDR3 sequence: CASSPLAGELDTQYF. CDR3 sequence (DNA): TGTGCCAGCTCTCCCCTAGCGGGGGAGTTAGATACGCAGTATTTT.

Concerning this clone: This sample includes further DNA sequences coding for the same CDR3. The chain recombines TRBV5-1 with TRBJ1-1; 7 bases map to TRBD1. The V and J ends lost 0 bases and 1 base, in that order; junction bases with no gene match: 0. Germline V gene data show CDR1 as SGHRS and CDR2 as YFSETQ. This CDR3 spans 14 amino acids. In DNA, the CDR3 is TGCGCCAGCAGCTTGGCAGGGGGGAACACTGAAGCTTTCTTT. Its protein product is CASSLAGGNTEAFF.

The chain joins TRBV11-3 to TRBJ1-2; D is perhaps TRBD1 (6 bases). Germline loops: CDR1 SGHNT, CDR2 YENEEA. Trimming left V 5 bases short and J 4 bases short, with 14 bases between. There are 14 residues in the CDR3. The CDR3 loop reads CASSQTDSLYGYTF. As DNA, the CDR3 is TGTGCCAGCAGCCAGACGGACAGCCTCTATGGCTACACCTTC.

V gene TRBV30 combines with J gene TRBJ1-4, with 7 bases aligning to TRBD1. Germline CDR1 and CDR2: GTSNPN and SVGIG (reference sequence). The CDR3 extends over 15 amino acids. The junction had 11 bases not matched to a gene; V was cut back by 6 bases and J by 4 bases. The DNA for the CDR3 is TGTGCCTGTACCCACGGACAGGCTGATAATGAAAAACTGTTTTTT. It encodes CACTHGQADNEKLFF.

This rearrangement joins TRBV11-3 to TRBJ2-3, with TRBD2 identical over 7 bases. The CDR3 is made up of 13 amino acids. Losses at the gene ends were 5 bases for V and 4 bases for J; bases not matched to a gene: 3. CDR1 is SGHNT and CDR2 is YENEEA in the germline V gene. This CDR3 reads CASSLGGADTQYF. The CDR3 nucleotides are TGTGCCAGCAGCCTTGGGGGGGCAGATACGCAGTATTTT.

This sequence joins TRBV7-9 and TRBJ1-2, with D unresolved. Germline CDR1 is SEHNR and CDR2 is FQNEAQ (reference sequence). This CDR3 has 14 amino acids. V lost 2 bases, J lost 4 bases, and 11 bases lay in between. The CDR3 is CASSLSVVGYGYTF. CDR3 nucleotide sequence: TGTGCCAGCAGCTTAAGCGTCGTGGGCTATGGCTACACCTTC.

The chain has TRBV24-1 and TRBJ1-2; TRBD1 matches at 7 bases. Germline V gene lookup returns CDR1 KGHDR and CDR2 SFDVKD. This CDR3 comprises 14 residues. Trimming took 5 bases from V and 8 from J; bases not matched to a gene: 10. CDR3 in DNA: TGTGCCACCAGTGGTTCGGACAGGAACGAAGGCTACACCTTC. Translated, it gives CATSGSDRNEGYTF.

The J gene is TRBJ1-3, the V gene TRBV5-5; D unclear. This CDR3 region has 15 residues. Germline CDR1 reads SGHKS; CDR2 reads YYEKEE (reference sequence). The germline V and J ends were trimmed by 1 base and 2 bases, with 10 bases remaining between them. The CDR3 here is CASSLWRSPGNTIYF. CDR3 nucleotide sequence: TGTGCCAGCAGCTTGTGGCGGAGTCCTGGAAACACCATATATTTT.

V usage is TRBV2 and J usage is TRBJ2-3; 11 bases line up with TRBD2. V shed 4 bases, J shed 8 bases, and the junction held 11 bases outside the gene matches. Germline-derived CDR1 and CDR2 are SNHLY and FYNNEI. CDR3 length equals 16 residues. CDR3 bases: TGTGCCAGCAGTGGGGCCTTAGCGGGGGGGCCCAGTACGCAGTATTTT. Its protein product is CASSGALAGGPSTQYF.

This chain links TRBV12-3 or TRBV12-4 with TRBJ2-1; D gene unclear. The CDR3 has 13 amino acids. The ends were cut back, 3 bases at V and 4 bases at J, with 7 bases in the middle. In nucleotides, the CDR3 is TGTGCCAGCAGTTTGTGGCAGTACAATGAGCAGTTCTTC. This sequence encodes CASSLWQYNEQFF.

This clone occurred once. This rearrangement joins TRBV12-5 to TRBJ1-1; 8 nucleotides agree with TRBD1. Per the germline V gene, CDR1 is LGHNT and CDR2 is FRNRAP. J gave up 0 bases and V 4 bases, and 7 bases lay outside the gene matches. This CDR3 comprises 16 residues. The CDR3 reads CASGSRTGRVNTEAFF. The CDR3 bases are TGTGCTAGTGGTTCGCGGACAGGGAGGGTGAACACTGAAGCTTTCTTT. Combining the CDR3 with reference TRBV12-5 and TRBJ1-1 gives the whole variable domain DARVTQTPRHKVTEMGQEVTMRCQPILGHNTVFWYRQTMMQGLELLAYFRNRAPLDDSGMPKDRFSAEMPDATLATLKIQPSEPRDSAVYFCASGSRTGRVNTEAFFGQGTRLTVV.

V is TRBV29-1 and J is TRBJ2-7; 7 bases align to TRBD1. This CDR3 spans 12 amino acids. The V gene's germline CDR1 is SQVTM and CDR2 ANQGSEA. J was trimmed by 2 bases and V by 6 bases; bases with no gene match: 4. Here the CDR3 reads CSVQGDTYEQYF. Here the CDR3 DNA reads TGCAGCGTGCAGGGGGATACCTACGAGCAGTACTTC.

The chain has TRBV19 and TRBJ1-1; 7 bases map to TRBD1. With V trimmed by 0 bases and J by 3 bases, 10 bases remained unmatched. This CDR3 contains 17 residues. CDR1 LNHDA and CDR2 SQIVND come from the germline V gene (reference sequence). CDR3 coding DNA: TGTGCCAGTAGTATAGATGGAGGCACAGGGGTCGACACTGAAGCTTTCTTT. Translated, it gives CASSIDGGTGVDTEAFF.